This T cell receptor (beta chain) was recorded in a study of cytomegalovirus exposure and HLA in healthy donors. Primers: 60 Vbeta forward and 13 Jbeta reverse. Repertoires were generated with immunoSEQ multiplex PCR, while TCRdb's copy carries only in-frame clones and drops some. Of about 59,000 clones in the sample, under 80% were seen once. The J segment lost 5 bases and the V segment lost 4 bases, leaving 8 bases of the junction unmatched. Per germline, CDR1 KGHSH and CDR2 LQKENI. CDR3 length equals 14 residues. The TCR was taken from a man younger than 40 in good health and CMV-seropositive. This chain connects TRBV18 to TRBJ2-7, with 7 bases identical to TRBD1. The sample comprised PBMCs. The CDR3 here is CASSRQGSDHEQYF. CDR3 bases: TGTGCCAGCTCACGACAGGGATCGGACCACGAGCAGTACTTC.